Below, 12 T cell receptor beta chains from the same sample are listed, as sequenced in a study of T cell responses to AZD1222 COVID-19 vaccine. Sequencing was performed with immunoSEQ multiplex PCR; in TCRdb, only in-frame clones are kept and a portion is missing. This table holds around 100,000 clones, approximately 90% found once. Sequenced material: peripheral blood, taken on day 0 of AZD1222 vaccination. The receptors come from an adult in good health.

In this sample, this clone turned up once. The chain's CDR3 is CSVEDLQGLYGYTF. The CDR3 nucleotides read TGCAGCGTTGAAGATTTGCAAGGCCTCTATGGCTACACCTTC. The rearrangement links TRBV29-1 to TRBJ1-2; no definite D call. Trimming stripped 0 bases from V and 4 bases from J, with 12 bases between. This CDR3 has 14 amino acids. Germline CDR1 reads SQVTM; CDR2 reads ANQGSEA.

V is TRBV24-1 and J is TRBJ2-1; 10 bases map to TRBD2. Germline V gives CDR1 KGHDR, CDR2 SFDVKD. The junction had 5 bases not matched to a gene; V was cut back by 6 bases and J by 4 bases. CDR3 length equals 15 residues. As DNA, the CDR3 is TGTGCCACCAGTTACAGCGGGGGGGATTACAATGAGCAGTTCTTC. It translates to CATSYSGGDYNEQFF.

This rearrangement joins TRBV19 to TRBJ1-1, with D possibly being TRBD1 (5 bases). V shed 8 bases and J shed 1 base, with 8 bases lying between them. The CDR3 runs 12 residues. The V gene's germline CDR1 is LNHDA and CDR2 SQIVND (reference sequence). In nucleotides, the CDR3 is TGTGCCAGTTGTAGGGGGAACACTGAAGCTTTCTTT. This codes for CASCRGNTEAFF.

This rearrangement joins TRBV7-9 to TRBJ1-6; a weak D match, TRBD1 (5 bases). Germline V CDR1 and CDR2: SEHNR, FQNEAQ (reference sequence). V was trimmed by 5 bases and J by 10 bases, leaving 21 bases between them. This CDR3 region has 16 residues. In DNA, the CDR3 is TGTGCCAGCAGCCCCTCTATCCTCCGGGGGGAATCACCCCTCCACTTT. Residues: CASSPSILRGESPLHF.

The V and J genes are TRBV7-9 and TRBJ2-7; 11 nucleotides line up with TRBD1. Germline CDR1 reads SEHNR; CDR2 reads FQNEAQ (reference sequence). With 5 bases clipped from V and 3 bases from J, the junction kept 3 bases outside the gene matches. The CDR3 runs 14 residues. The CDR3 nucleotides are TGTGCCAGCAGCCCCGGGACAGGGGGCTACGAGCAGTACTTC. Its translation is CASSPGTGGYEQYF.

The gene calls are TRBV5-1 and TRBJ2-2, with TRBD1 identical over 11 bases. The CDR3 has 15 residues. Germline V CDR1 and CDR2: SGHRS, YFSETQ. With V trimmed by 3 bases and J by 7 bases, 5 bases remained unmatched. The CDR3 DNA is TGCGCCAGCAGCTCGGACAGGGGGCCGTTCGGGGAGCTGTTTTTT. Its translation: CASSSDRGPFGELFF.

This clone has a handful of counts. The chain employs TRBV19 and TRBJ1-5; D unclear. Looked up from germline, CDR1 is LNHDA and CDR2 is SQIVND (reference sequence). Deletions cut 5 bases from V and 4 bases from J, with 18 bases between. This CDR3 has 16 residues. The CDR3 loop reads CASSVSFRGGNQPQHF. CDR3 sequence (DNA): TGTGCCAGTAGTGTTTCCTTTCGCGGAGGAAATCAGCCCCAGCATTTT.

The CDR3 loop reads CASSLEPTTGKLFF. In DNA, the CDR3 is TGTGCCAGCAGTTTAGAACCCACCACAGGAAAACTGTTTTTT. The V gene is TRBV27, the J gene TRBJ1-4; possible D gene TRBD1, 5 bases. V lost 2 bases, J lost 10 bases, and 14 bases lay in between. Germline assignment: CDR1 MNHEY and CDR2 SMNVEV (reference sequence). This CDR3 has 14 amino acids.

The rearrangement joins TRBV24-1 to TRBJ2-2; D is perhaps TRBD1 or TRBD2 (5 bases each). Trimming removed 4 bases at V and 2 bases at J, with 10 bases between. The CDR3 covers 15 residues. Germline CDR1 reads KGHDR; CDR2 reads SFDVKD. The CDR3 here is CATSDRGHNTGELFF. CDR3 nucleotide sequence: TGTGCCACCAGTGACCGGGGCCATAACACCGGGGAGCTGTTTTTT.

The chain joins TRBV19 to TRBJ1-2; 7 nucleotides line up with TRBD1. The CDR3 consists of 13 residues. V was clipped by 5 bases and J by 3 bases; unmatched bases: 3. From germline, CDR1 is LNHDA and CDR2 SQIVND (reference sequence). The CDR3 is CASSEGTDYGYTF. CDR3 DNA: TGTGCCAGTAGTGAAGGGACAGACTATGGCTACACCTTC.

The chain links TRBV7-9 to TRBJ1-3, with D unresolved. The germline CDR1 and CDR2 sequences are SEHNR and FQNEAQ (reference sequence). This CDR3 contains 11 residues. The V end lost 4 bases, the J end lost 8 bases, and 6 bases lay between the germline ends. In DNA, the CDR3 is TGTGCCAGCAGCTCCCGAGACACCATATATTTT. Its translation: CASSSRDTIYF.

The rearrangement uses TRBV18 and TRBJ2-3, with a possible D match to TRBD2 (5 bases). V was clipped by 2 bases and J by 6 bases, with 6 bases between them. The germline V gene encodes CDR1 KGHSH and CDR2 LQKENI. This CDR3 contains 12 residues. This CDR3 is CASSPSGDTQYF. DNA for the CDR3: TGTGCCAGCTCACCATCGGGGGATACGCAGTATTTT.